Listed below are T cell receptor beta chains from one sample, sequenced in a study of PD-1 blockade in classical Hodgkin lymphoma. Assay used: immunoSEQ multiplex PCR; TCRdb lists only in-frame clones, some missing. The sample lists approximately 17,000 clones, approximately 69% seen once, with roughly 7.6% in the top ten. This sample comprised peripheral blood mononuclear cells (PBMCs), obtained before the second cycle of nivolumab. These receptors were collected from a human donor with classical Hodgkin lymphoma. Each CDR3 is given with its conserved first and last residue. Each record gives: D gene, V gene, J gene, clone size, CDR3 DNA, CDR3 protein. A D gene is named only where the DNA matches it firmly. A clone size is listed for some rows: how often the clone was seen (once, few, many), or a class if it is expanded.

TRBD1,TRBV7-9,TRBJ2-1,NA,TGTGCCAGCAGCCACCAAGGACGTGGACAGGGGACCTACAATGAGCAGTTCTTC,CASSHQGRGQGTYNEQFF
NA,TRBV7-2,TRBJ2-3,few,TGTGCCAGCAGCTTAGGGGTTACAGATACGCAGTATTTT,CASSLGVTDTQYF
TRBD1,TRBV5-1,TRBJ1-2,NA,TGCGCCAGCAGCTTGGAGGGACAGGGGGCGGATGGCTACACCTTC,CASSLEGQGADGYTF
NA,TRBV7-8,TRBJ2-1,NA,TGTGCCTGTGGGTGGGGGGTGACCTCCTACAATGAGCAGTTCTTC,CACGWGVTSYNEQFF
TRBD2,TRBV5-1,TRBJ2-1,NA,TGCGCCAGCAGCTTGGCTAGCGGGGGCCGCAATGAGCAGTTCTTC,CASSLASGGRNEQFF
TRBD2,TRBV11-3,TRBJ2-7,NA,TGTGCCAGCAGCTTAGGAGTCGGGGCTAGCGGGGGGCTGGAGCAGTACTTC,CASSLGVGASGGLEQYF
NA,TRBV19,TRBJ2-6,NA,TGTGCCAGTAGTATATCGGGTCCTTGGGGCTCTGGGGCCAACGTCCTGACTTTC,CASSISGPWGSGANVLTF
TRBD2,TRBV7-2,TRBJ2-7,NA,TGTGCCAGCAGCCCTAGCGGGACCTTCTCCTACGAGCAGTACTTC,CASSPSGTFSYEQYF
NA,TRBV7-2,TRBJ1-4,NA,TGTGCCAGCAGCCAGGGCCTCCTCGGCGAAAAACTGTTTTTT,CASSQGLLGEKLFF
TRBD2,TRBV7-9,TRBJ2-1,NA,TGTGCCAGCAGCCCAACTAGCGAATCCTACAATGAGCAGTTCTTC,CASSPTSESYNEQFF
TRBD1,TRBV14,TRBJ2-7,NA,TGTGCCAGCAGCCAAGATGCGTGGGACAGGGCCTACGAGCAGTACTTC,CASSQDAWDRAYEQYF
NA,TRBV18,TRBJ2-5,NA,TGTGCCAGCTCACATTCCAGGGAAGGGGAGACCCAGTACTTC,CASSHSREGETQYF
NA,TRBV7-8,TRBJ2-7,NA,TGTGCCAGCAGCTTAGAGGGGGGAATGGCCGACGAGCAGTACTTC,CASSLEGGMADEQYF
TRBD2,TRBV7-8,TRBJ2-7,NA,TGTGCCAGCAGCTTAGGTCGATCTAGCGGACCCTACGAGCAGTACTTC,CASSLGRSSGPYEQYF
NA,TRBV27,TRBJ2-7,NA,TGTGCCAGCAGTCCCCCCTTTGCGGGGAACTACGAGCAGTACTTC,CASSPPFAGNYEQYF
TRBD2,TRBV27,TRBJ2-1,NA,TGTGCCAGCAGTTTGGATGGGACTATACGCTACAATGAGCAGTTCTTC,CASSLDGTIRYNEQFF
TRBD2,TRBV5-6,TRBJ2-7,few,TGTGCCAGCAGCGCCGGACTAGCGGTCCTAATAGGGGAGTACTTC,CASSAGLAVLIGEYF
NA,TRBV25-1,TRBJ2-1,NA,TGTGCCAGCAGTGAGGGGAACCTGTTAGGGGGTGAGCAGTTCTTC,CASSEGNLLGGEQFF
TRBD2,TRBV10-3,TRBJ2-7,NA,TGTGCCATCAGTGAGTCCGGGACTAGCGGAAATTTTACCTACGAGCAGTACTTC,CAISESGTSGNFTYEQYF
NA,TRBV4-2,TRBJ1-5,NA,TGTGCCAGCAGCCAAACCCCGACGGCCCTAAATCAGCCCCAGCATTTT,CASSQTPTALNQPQHF
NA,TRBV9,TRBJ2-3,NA,TGTGCCAGCAGCGTAGGGGTGACTATCACAGATACGCAGTATTTT,CASSVGVTITDTQYF
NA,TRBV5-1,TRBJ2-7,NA,TGCGCCAGCAGCTTTCGGGGAGGCCCTGGGAACGAGCAGTACTTC,CASSFRGGPGNEQYF
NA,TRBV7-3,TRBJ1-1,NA,TGTGCCAGCAGCTCTGGGGAGATCACTGAAGCTTTCTTT,CASSSGEITEAFF
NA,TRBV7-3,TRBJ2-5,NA,TGTGCCAGCAGCCAGGGGACTCAAGAGACCCAGTACTTC,CASSQGTQETQYF
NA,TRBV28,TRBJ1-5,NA,TGTGCCAGCACCCTGGGGAATCAGCCCCAGCATTTT,CASTLGNQPQHF
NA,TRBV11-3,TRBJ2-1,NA,TGTGCCAGCAGCTTATCACTTTCTCATGAGCAGTTCTTC,CASSLSLSHEQFF
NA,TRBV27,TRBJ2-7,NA,TGTGCCAGCAGAGCTCGGAGGGGGTCCTACGAGCAGTACTTC,CASRARRGSYEQYF
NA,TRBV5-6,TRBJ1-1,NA,TGTGCCAGCAGCGAAACCGAAGACACTGAAGCTTTCTTT,CASSETEDTEAFF
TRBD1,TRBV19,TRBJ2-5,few,TGTGCCAGTAGTATAGAAGGGACAGGGGGCCCCGAGACCCAGTACTTC,CASSIEGTGGPETQYF
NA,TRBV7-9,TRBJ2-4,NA,TGTGCCAGCAGCTTTGAGGGAAACATTCAGTACTTC,CASSFEGNIQYF
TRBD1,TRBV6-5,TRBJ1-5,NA,TGTGCCAGCAGTTACGACAGGGAAGGGATGGGGCCCCAGCATTTT,CASSYDREGMGPQHF
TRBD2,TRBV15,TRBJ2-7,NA,TGTGCCACCAGCAAACTAGCGATGGACGAGCAGTACTTC,CATSKLAMDEQYF
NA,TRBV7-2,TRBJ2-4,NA,TGTGCCAGCAGCTCGACCACTAACATTCAGTACTTC,CASSSTTNIQYF
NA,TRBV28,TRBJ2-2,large,TGTGCCAGCAGCCGGGTCTTGGGGTCCGGGGAGCTGTTTTTT,CASSRVLGSGELFF
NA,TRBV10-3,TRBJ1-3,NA,TGTGCCGCAACCAGGGACACCCGAAACACCATATATTTT,CAATRDTRNTIYF
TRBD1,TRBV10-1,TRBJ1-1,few,TGCGCCAGCAGTGAGTACAGGGGTACTGAAGCTTTCTTT,CASSEYRGTEAFF
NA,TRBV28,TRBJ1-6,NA,TGTGCCAGCAGTTTATGGCTGGAGCGGGATAATAATTCACCCCTCCACTTT,CASSLWLERDNNSPLHF
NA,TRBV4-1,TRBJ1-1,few,TGCGCCAGCAGCCTTTCCCGGGGGTCAGGAACTGAAGCTTTCTTT,CASSLSRGSGTEAFF
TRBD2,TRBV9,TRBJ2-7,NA,TGTGCCAGCAGCTTAGGACTAGCGGGAGTCTACGAGCAGTACTTC,CASSLGLAGVYEQYF